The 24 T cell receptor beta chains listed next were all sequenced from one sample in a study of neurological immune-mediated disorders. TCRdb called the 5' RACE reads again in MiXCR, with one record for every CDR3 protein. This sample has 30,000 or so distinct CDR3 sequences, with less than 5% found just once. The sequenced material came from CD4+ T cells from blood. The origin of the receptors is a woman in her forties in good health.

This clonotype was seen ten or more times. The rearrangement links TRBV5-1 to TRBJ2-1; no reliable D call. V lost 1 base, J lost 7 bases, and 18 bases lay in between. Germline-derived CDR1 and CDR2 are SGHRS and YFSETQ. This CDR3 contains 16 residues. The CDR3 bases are TGCGCCAGCAGCTTGTACAAGGCATCTGGGTATAATGAGCAGTTCTTC. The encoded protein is CASSLYKASGYNEQFF.

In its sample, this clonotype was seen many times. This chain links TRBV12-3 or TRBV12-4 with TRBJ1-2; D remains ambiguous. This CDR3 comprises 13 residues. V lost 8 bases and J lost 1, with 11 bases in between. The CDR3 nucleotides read TGTGCCAGCCTGGCGGTTCTTAACTATGGCTACACCTTC. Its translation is CASLAVLNYGYTF.

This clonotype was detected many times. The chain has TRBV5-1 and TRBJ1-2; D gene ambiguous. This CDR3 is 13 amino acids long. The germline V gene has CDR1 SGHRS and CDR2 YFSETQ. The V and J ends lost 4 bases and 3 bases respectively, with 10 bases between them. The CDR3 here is CASSTRGDYGYTF. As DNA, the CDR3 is TGCGCCAGCAGCACTCGGGGAGACTATGGCTACACCTTC.

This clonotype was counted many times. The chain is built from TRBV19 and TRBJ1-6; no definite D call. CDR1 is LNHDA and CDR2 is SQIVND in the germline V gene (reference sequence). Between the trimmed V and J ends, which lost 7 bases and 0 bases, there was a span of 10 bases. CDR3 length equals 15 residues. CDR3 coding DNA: TGTGCCAGTAATCCCTCAGACTCCTATAATTCACCCCTCCACTTT. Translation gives CASNPSDSYNSPLHF. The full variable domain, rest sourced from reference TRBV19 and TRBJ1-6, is DGGITQSPKYLFRKEGQNVTLSCEQNLNHDAMYWYRQDPGQGLRLIYYSQIVNDFQKGDIAEGYSVSREKKESFPLTVTSAQKNPTAFYLCASNPSDSYNSPLHFGNGTRLTVT.

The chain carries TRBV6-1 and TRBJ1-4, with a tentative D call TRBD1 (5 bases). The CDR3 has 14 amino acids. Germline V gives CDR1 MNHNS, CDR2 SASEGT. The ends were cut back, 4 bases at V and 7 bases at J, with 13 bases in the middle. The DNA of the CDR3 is TGTGCCAGCAGTGGGGGCGCCCGCTTTGAAAAACTGTTTTTT. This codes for CASSGGARFEKLFF.

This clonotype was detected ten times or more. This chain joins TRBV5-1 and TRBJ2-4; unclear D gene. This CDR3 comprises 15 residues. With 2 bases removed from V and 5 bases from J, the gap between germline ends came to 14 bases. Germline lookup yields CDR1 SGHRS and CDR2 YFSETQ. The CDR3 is CASSFDLTGENIQYF. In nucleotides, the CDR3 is TGCGCCAGCAGCTTCGACTTGACGGGCGAAAACATTCAGTACTTC.

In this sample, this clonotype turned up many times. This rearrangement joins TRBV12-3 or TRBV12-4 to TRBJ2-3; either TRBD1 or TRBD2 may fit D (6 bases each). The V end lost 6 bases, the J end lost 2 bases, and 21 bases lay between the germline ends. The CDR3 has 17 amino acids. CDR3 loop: CASSPSSGGRVTDTQYF. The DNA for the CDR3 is TGTGCCAGCAGCCCTTCAAGTGGGGGGCGTGTCACAGATACGCAGTATTTT.

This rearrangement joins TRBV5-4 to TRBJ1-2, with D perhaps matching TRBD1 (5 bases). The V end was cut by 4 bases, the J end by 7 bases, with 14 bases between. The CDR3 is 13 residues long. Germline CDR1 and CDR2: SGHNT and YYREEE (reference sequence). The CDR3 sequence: CASSTTGQGGYTF. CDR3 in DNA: TGTGCCAGCAGCACCACAGGTCAGGGTGGCTACACCTTC.

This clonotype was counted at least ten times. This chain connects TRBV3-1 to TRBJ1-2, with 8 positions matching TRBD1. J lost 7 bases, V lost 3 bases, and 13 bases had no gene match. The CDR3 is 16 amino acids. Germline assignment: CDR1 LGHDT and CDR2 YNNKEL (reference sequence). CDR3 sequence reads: CASSHPGQASGLGYTF. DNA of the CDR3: TGTGCCAGCAGCCACCCGGGACAGGCCTCAGGCCTTGGCTACACCTTC.

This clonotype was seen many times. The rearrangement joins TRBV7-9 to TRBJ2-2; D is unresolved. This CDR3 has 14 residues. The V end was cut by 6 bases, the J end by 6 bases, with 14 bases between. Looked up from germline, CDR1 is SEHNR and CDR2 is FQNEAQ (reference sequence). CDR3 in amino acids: CASSKSQFPGELFF. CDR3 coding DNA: TGTGCCAGCAGTAAATCCCAGTTTCCCGGGGAGCTGTTTTTT.

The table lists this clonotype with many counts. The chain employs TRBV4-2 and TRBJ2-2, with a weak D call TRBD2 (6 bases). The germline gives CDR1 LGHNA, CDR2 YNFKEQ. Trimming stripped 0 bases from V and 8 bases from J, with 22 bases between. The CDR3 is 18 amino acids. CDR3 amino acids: CASSQDQGSGSLRGELFF. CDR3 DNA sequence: TGTGCCAGCAGCCAAGATCAGGGTAGCGGCTCCCTCAGAGGGGAGCTGTTTTTT.

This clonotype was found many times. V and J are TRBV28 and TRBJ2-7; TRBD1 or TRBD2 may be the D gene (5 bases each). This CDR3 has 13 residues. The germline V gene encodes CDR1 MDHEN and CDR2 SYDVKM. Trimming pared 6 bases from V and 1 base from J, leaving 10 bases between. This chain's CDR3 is CASRGTPSYEQYF. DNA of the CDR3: TGTGCCAGCAGGGGGACGCCTTCCTACGAGCAGTACTTC.

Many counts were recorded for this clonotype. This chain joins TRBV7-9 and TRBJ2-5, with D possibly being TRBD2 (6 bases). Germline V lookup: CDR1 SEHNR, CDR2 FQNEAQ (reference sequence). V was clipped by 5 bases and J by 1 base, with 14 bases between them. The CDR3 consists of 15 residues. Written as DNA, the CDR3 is TGTGCCAGCAGCCCCCCCCGGGGGACCCAAGAGACCCAGTACTTC. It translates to CASSPPRGTQETQYF.

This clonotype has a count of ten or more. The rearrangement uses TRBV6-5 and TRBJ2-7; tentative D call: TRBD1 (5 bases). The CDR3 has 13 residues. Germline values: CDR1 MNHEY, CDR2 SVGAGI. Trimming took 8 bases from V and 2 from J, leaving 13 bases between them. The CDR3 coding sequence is TGTGCCAGCGGGGCAGAGAGTACCTACGAGCAGTACTTC. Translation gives CASGAESTYEQYF.

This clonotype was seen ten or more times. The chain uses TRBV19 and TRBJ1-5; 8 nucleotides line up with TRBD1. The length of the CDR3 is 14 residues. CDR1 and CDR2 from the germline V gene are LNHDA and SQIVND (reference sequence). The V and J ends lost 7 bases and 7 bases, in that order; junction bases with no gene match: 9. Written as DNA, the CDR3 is TGTGCCAGTATGGACAGGGCCTCGGGGCAGCCCCAGCATTTT. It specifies CASMDRASGQPQHF.

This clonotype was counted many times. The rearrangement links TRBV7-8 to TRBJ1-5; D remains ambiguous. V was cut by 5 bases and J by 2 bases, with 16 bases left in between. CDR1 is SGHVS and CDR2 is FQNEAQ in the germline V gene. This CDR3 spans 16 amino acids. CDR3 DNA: TGTGCCAGCAGCCCCGCGGTCCCGTTTGGCAATCAGCCCCAGCATTTT. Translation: CASSPAVPFGNQPQHF.

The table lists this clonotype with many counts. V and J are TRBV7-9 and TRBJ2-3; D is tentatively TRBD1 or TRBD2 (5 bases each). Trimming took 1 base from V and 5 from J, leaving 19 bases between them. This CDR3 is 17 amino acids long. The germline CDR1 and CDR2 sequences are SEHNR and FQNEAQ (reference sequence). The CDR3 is CASSLVSGTRDVDTQYF. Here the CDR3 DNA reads TGTGCCAGCAGCTTAGTTTCCGGGACCCGGGATGTAGATACGCAGTATTTT. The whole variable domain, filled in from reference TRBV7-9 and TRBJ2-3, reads DTGVSQNPRHKITKRGQNVTFRCDPISEHNRLYWYRQTLGQGPEFLTYFQNEAQLEKSRLLSDRFSAERPKGSFSTLEIQRTEQGDSAMYLCASSLVSGTRDVDTQYFGPGTRLTVL.

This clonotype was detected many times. The CDR3 spells CASSDRGGTRSEAFF. The CDR3 nucleotides are TGTGCCAGCAGTGACCGCGGGGGGACCCGGAGTGAAGCTTTCTTT. V usage is TRBV25-1 and J usage is TRBJ1-1; a possible D gene is TRBD1 (5 bases). This CDR3 has 15 amino acids. Germline CDR1 reads MGHDK; CDR2 reads SYGVNS. Trimming pared 3 bases from V and 7 bases from J, leaving 18 bases between.

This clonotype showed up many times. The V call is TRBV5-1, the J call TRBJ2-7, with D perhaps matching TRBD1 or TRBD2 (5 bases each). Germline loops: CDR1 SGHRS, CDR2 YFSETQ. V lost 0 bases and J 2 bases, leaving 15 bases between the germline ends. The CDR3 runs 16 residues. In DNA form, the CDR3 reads TGCGCCAGCAGCTTGGAGGTATGGGGGAACACCTACGAGCAGTACTTC. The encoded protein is CASSLEVWGNTYEQYF.

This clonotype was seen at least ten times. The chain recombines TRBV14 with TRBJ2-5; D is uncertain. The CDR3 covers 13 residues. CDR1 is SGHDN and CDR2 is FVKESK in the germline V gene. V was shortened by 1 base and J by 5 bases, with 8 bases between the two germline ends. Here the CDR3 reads CASSQVIGETQYF. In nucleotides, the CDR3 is TGTGCCAGCAGCCAAGTGATAGGGGAGACCCAGTACTTC.

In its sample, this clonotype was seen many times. The chain's CDR3 is CASSPRDRGFVQQETQYF. The CDR3, as DNA: TGTGCCAGCAGCCCCCGGGACAGGGGCTTCGTGCAGCAAGAGACCCAGTACTTC. The rearrangement joins TRBV7-9 to TRBJ2-5, with 10 bases identical to TRBD1. Unmatched junction bases numbered 14, after V lost 5 bases and J lost 2 bases. CDR1 and CDR2 (germline): SEHNR, FQNEAQ (reference sequence). The CDR3 totals 18 residues. Full variable domain (outside the CDR3, taken from reference TRBV7-9 and TRBJ2-5): DTGVSQNPRHKITKRGQNVTFRCDPISEHNRLYWYRQTLGQGPEFLTYFQNEAQLEKSRLLSDRFSAERPKGSFSTLEIQRTEQGDSAMYLCASSPRDRGFVQQETQYFGPGTRLLVL.

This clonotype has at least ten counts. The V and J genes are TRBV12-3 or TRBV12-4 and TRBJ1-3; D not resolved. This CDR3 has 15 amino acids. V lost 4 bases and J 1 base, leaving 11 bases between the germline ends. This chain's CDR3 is CASSWSLQSGNTIYF. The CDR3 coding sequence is TGTGCCAGCAGTTGGTCACTCCAATCTGGAAACACCATATATTTT.

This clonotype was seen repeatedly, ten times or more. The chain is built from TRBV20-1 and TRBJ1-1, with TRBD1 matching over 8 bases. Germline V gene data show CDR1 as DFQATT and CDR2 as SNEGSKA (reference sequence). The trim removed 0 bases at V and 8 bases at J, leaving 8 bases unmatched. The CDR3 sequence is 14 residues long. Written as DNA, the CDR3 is TGCAGTGCTAGAGATCCCGGACAGGGCGGGGAAGCTTTCTTT. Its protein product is CSARDPGQGGEAFF.

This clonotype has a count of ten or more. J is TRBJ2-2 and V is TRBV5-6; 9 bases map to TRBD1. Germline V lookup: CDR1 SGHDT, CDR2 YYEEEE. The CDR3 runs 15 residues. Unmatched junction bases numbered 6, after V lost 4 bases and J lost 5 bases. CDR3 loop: CASSIRDRATGELFF. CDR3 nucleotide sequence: TGTGCCAGCAGCATCCGGGACAGGGCAACCGGGGAGCTGTTTTTT.